The 28 T cell receptor beta chains below were found in one sample sequenced in a study of OX40 agonist ivuxolimab in advanced cancers. Assay: immunoSEQ multiplex PCR; the TCRdb copy retains only in-frame clones and omits some. The data show around 80,000 clones, 84% seen once. Sequenced material: CD4+ or CD8+ T cells sorted from blood, taken in a trial of the OX40 agonist ivuxolimab. These receptors all come from an adult with an advanced solid tumor such as melanoma, head and neck, liver or kidney cancer.

The J gene is TRBJ2-5, the V gene TRBV10-2; D might be TRBD2 (5 bases). The CDR3 runs to 9 residues. Germline CDR1 reads WSHSY; CDR2 reads SAAADI. V lost 11 bases and J 4 bases, leaving 5 bases between the germline ends. The CDR3 here is CAAGETQYF. The CDR3 bases are TGCGCCGCGGGAGAGACCCAGTACTTC.

The genes are TRBV16 and TRBJ1-2; the match to TRBD1 covers 7 bases. V was pared by 4 bases and J by 2 bases, with 10 bases of the junction left unmatched. CDR1 and CDR2 from the germline V gene are KGHSY and FQNENV. CDR3 length: 16 amino acids. The chain's CDR3 is CASSLQGRTANYGYTF. The CDR3 DNA reads as TGTGCCAGCAGCCTACAGGGGAGGACGGCAAACTATGGCTACACCTTC.

This chain links TRBV19 with TRBJ2-2, with 7 bases aligning to TRBD1. The V segment lost 9 bases and the J segment 5 bases; nucleotides outside the gene matches: 9. Per the germline V gene, CDR1 is LNHDA and CDR2 is SQIVND (reference sequence). The length of the CDR3 is 14 residues. The CDR3, as DNA: TGTGCCAGCACTCGGGACAGTGCGACCGGGGAGCTGTTTTTT. This encodes CASTRDSATGELFF.

The gene calls are TRBV6-1 and TRBJ1-2; D gene unclear. CDR1 and CDR2 (germline): MNHNS, SASEGT. Trimming stripped 8 bases from V and 8 bases from J, with 21 bases between. This CDR3 comprises 14 residues. CDR3 residues: CASPDEWGVGGYTF. The CDR3 nucleotides read TGTGCCAGCCCTGACGAATGGGGAGTGGGGGGCTACACCTTC.

J is TRBJ2-2 and V is TRBV19; 12 bases match TRBD2. The CDR3 contains 15 residues. The ends lost 6 bases at V and 3 bases at J; junction bases unmatched: 2. In germline, CDR1 is LNHDA, CDR2 SQIVND (reference sequence). The CDR3, as DNA: TGTGCCAGTAGCAGACTAGCGGGGGACACCGGGGAGCTGTTTTTT. Encoded protein: CASSRLAGDTGELFF.

This chain links TRBV7-9 with TRBJ2-3, with no clear D. Trimming removed 1 base from V and 4 bases from J, with 15 bases in between. This CDR3 spans 16 amino acids. CDR1 and CDR2 (germline): SEHNR, FQNEAQ (reference sequence). CDR3 nucleotides: TGTGCCAGCAGCTTAGGGAAGGTGTCTATCGCAGATACGCAGTATTTT. This encodes CASSLGKVSIADTQYF.

The chain links TRBV27 to TRBJ1-2, with a possible D match to TRBD1 (5 bases). The CDR3 totals 17 residues. In germline, CDR1 is MNHEY, CDR2 SMNVEV (reference sequence). V dropped 1 base and J dropped 4 bases, with 19 bases sitting between them. The CDR3 here is CASSLYRGQGMPYGYTF. The CDR3 nucleotides are TGTGCCAGCAGTTTATACCGTGGTCAGGGTATGCCCTATGGCTACACCTTC.

This chain joins TRBV10-2 and TRBJ2-1; D gene unclear. The CDR3 covers 13 residues. Germline lookup yields CDR1 WSHSY and CDR2 SAAADI. Trimming removed 0 bases at V and 12 bases at J, with 12 bases between. CDR3 region: CASSESLTRPQFF. CDR3 nucleotides: TGCGCCAGCAGTGAGTCCTTAACTCGTCCGCAGTTCTTC.

V usage is TRBV10-2 and J usage is TRBJ1-5; D is uncertain. CDR1 and CDR2 (germline): WSHSY, SAAADI. Trimming took 0 bases from V and 0 from J, leaving 9 bases between them. The CDR3 runs to 16 residues. The CDR3 DNA reads TGCGCCAGCAGTGAGTCGGTGGCAGCTAGCAATCAGCCCCAGCATTTT. Amino acids: CASSESVAASNQPQHF.

This chain joins TRBV7-2 and TRBJ2-2; 7 bases are shared with TRBD1. The CDR3 extends over 15 amino acids. Trimming cost V 2 bases and J 3 bases; bases outside gene matches: 3. Germline loops: CDR1 SGHTA, CDR2 FQGNSA. The CDR3 coding sequence is TGTGCCAGCAGCTTACGGCAGGGGGACACCGGGGAGCTGTTTTTT. This sequence encodes CASSLRQGDTGELFF. The full variable domain, rest sourced from reference TRBV7-2 and TRBJ2-2, is GAGVSQSPSNKVTEKGKDVELRCDPISGHTALYWYRQSLGQGLEFLIYFQGNSAPDKSGLPSDRFSAERTGGSVSTLTIQRTQQEDSAVYLCASSLRQGDTGELFFGEGSRLTVL.

The rearrangement links TRBV14 to TRBJ2-5; a possible D gene is TRBD2 (5 bases). The J call may be faulty, since TRBJ2-7 better matches the DNA end. CDR3 length equals 15 residues. CDR1 and CDR2 (germline): SGHDN, FVKESK. Here the CDR3 reads CASSQVGNGGYEQYF. In DNA form, the CDR3 reads TGTGCCAGCAGCCAAGTTGGAAATGGAGGCTACGAGCAGTACTTC.

The genes are TRBV18 and TRBJ2-5; 7 nucleotides align to TRBD2. V dropped 0 bases and J dropped 5; count of bases not matched to a gene: 9. The CDR3 consists of 16 residues. CDR1 is KGHSH and CDR2 is LQKENI in the germline V gene. Here the CDR3 reads CASSPPIGGTLETQYF. The CDR3 bases are TGTGCCAGCTCACCACCGATCGGGGGGACCCTTGAGACCCAGTACTTC.

The chain uses TRBV27 and TRBJ1-1, with no clear D. CDR1 and CDR2 from the germline V gene are MNHEY and SMNVEV (reference sequence). Trimming cost V 3 bases and J 1 base, with 6 bases left between them. The CDR3 consists of 13 residues. The CDR3 reads CASSFGGNTEAFF. CDR3 nucleotide sequence: TGTGCCAGCAGTTTTGGTGGGAACACTGAAGCTTTCTTT.

The gene calls are TRBV6-6 and TRBJ2-3; the D is unclear. CDR3 length equals 11 residues. The germline V and J ends were trimmed by 6 bases and 9 bases, with 10 bases remaining between them. CDR1 and CDR2 from the germline V gene are MNHNY and SVGAGI (reference sequence). CDR3 in DNA: TGTGCCAGCAGGCTCACGGTCACGCAGTATTTT. Translating gives CASRLTVTQYF.

This clone appeared a few times. V usage is TRBV2 and J usage is TRBJ2-5, with D tentatively TRBD1 or TRBD2 (6 bases each). CDR3 length: 12 residues. Germline loops: CDR1 SNHLY, CDR2 FYNNEI. Trimming pared 4 bases from V and 9 bases from J, leaving 12 bases between. CDR3 in amino acids: CASSAEGGPQYF. The CDR3 region has the DNA TGTGCCAGCAGTGCAGAGGGGGGACCCCAGTACTTC.

This chain joins TRBV7-6 and TRBJ2-3, with a possible D match to TRBD1 (5 bases). Trimming stripped 3 bases from V and 4 bases from J, with 8 bases between. CDR3 size: 13 residues. The V gene's germline CDR1 is SGHVS and CDR2 FNYEAQ. CDR3 DNA: TGTGCCAGCAGCTTGACAGTCTCAGATACGCAGTATTTT. Amino acids: CASSLTVSDTQYF. The whole variable domain, remainder taken from reference TRBV7-6 and TRBJ2-3, is GAGVSQSPRYKVTKRGQDVALRCDPISGHVSLYWYRQALGQGPEFLTYFNYEAQQDKSGLPNDRFSAERPEGSISTLTIQRTEQRDSAMYRCASSLTVSDTQYFGPGTRLTVL.

In this sample, this clone turned up once. The chain joins TRBV9 to TRBJ2-2; 7 bases match TRBD1. V was pared by 4 bases and J by 2 bases, with 14 bases of the junction left unmatched. The germline CDR1 and CDR2 sequences are SGDLS and YYNGEE. The CDR3 length is 18 residues. CDR3 sequence: CASSPSGPGTVNTGELFF. Here the CDR3 DNA reads TGTGCCAGCAGCCCGAGCGGTCCCGGGACAGTAAACACCGGGGAGCTGTTTTTT.

The rearrangement links TRBV15 to TRBJ1-1; 7 bases map to TRBD1. Germline loops: CDR1 LNHNV, CDR2 YYDKDF (reference sequence). The J segment lost 1 base and the V segment lost 0 bases, leaving 2 bases of the junction unmatched. The CDR3 is 15 residues long. CDR3 nucleotides: TGTGCCACCAGCAGAGATCACAGGGGGAACACTGAAGCTTTCTTT. Its translation is CATSRDHRGNTEAFF.

The CDR3 bases are TGTGCCAGCAGTTCAAACAGGGGAGGGTACGAGCAGTACTTC. This sequence encodes CASSSNRGGYEQYF. The V and J genes are TRBV6-5 and TRBJ2-7; D could derive from TRBD1 or TRBD2 (7 bases each). Looked up from germline, CDR1 is MNHEY and CDR2 is SVGAGI. The CDR3 covers 14 residues. Trimming shortened V by 4 bases and J by 4 bases, and 14 bases separated the two germline ends.

The chain carries TRBV28 and TRBJ2-1; TRBD1 agrees at 12 bases. V was pared by 5 bases and J by 6 bases, with 2 bases of the junction left unmatched. This CDR3 is built from 14 residues. Germline loops: CDR1 MDHEN, CDR2 SYDVKM. CDR3 in DNA: TGTGCCAGCAGTACGGGACAGGGGGCCAATGAGCAGTTCTTC. Residues: CASSTGQGANEQFF.

This clone was observed a single time. The chain joins TRBV18 to TRBJ1-5, with D uncertain. The CDR3 consists of 15 residues. The germline V gene encodes CDR1 KGHSH and CDR2 LQKENI. Trimming cost V 2 bases and J 5 bases, with 13 bases left between them. CDR3 sequence: CASSPGSNRDQPQHF. CDR3 DNA sequence: TGTGCCAGCTCACCAGGGTCGAACCGAGATCAGCCCCAGCATTTT. Full variable domain (rest looked up from reference TRBV18 and TRBJ1-5): NAGVMQNPRHLVRRRGQEARLRCSPMKGHSHVYWYRQLPEEGLKFMVYLQKENIIDESGMPKERFSAEFPKEGPSILRIQQVVRGDSAAYFCASSPGSNRDQPQHFGDGTRLSIL.

This chain uses TRBV29-1 with TRBJ2-5, with 11 bases that match TRBD1. CDR3 length: 14 amino acids. V lost 7 bases, J lost 7 bases, and 11 bases stayed unmatched. Germline V gene data show CDR1 as SQVTM and CDR2 as ANQGSEA. The DNA of the CDR3 is TGCAGCGAGGGGACAGGGGGGATTCTGGGGACCCAGTACTTC. Its protein is CSEGTGGILGTQYF. Based on the CDR3 plus reference TRBV29-1 and TRBJ2-5, the full variable domain is SAVISQKPSRDICQRGTSLTIQCQVDSQVTMMFWYRQQPGQSLTLIATANQGSEATYESGFVIDKFPISRPNLTFSTLTVSNMSPEDSSIYLCSEGTGGILGTQYFGPGTRLLVL.

This clone was recorded a few times. This sequence joins TRBV9 and TRBJ2-5; 8 bases fit TRBD1. The V gene end was trimmed by 0 bases and the J gene end by 2 bases; junction bases not matched to a gene: 6. From germline, CDR1 is SGDLS and CDR2 YYNGEE. This CDR3 has 16 amino acids. This CDR3 is CASSVGGTGGQETQYF. The CDR3 DNA is TGTGCCAGCAGCGTAGGAGGAACAGGGGGTCAAGAGACCCAGTACTTC.

The CDR3 reads CASSFGGAGLYTEAFF. The DNA for the CDR3 is TGTGCCAGCAGTTTCGGCGGGGCAGGGTTGTACACTGAAGCTTTCTTT. The chain couples TRBV27 to TRBJ1-1; possible D gene TRBD1, 5 bases. V lost 3 bases, J lost 3 bases, and 17 bases lay in between. Germline CDR1 reads MNHEY; CDR2 reads SMNVEV (reference sequence). The CDR3 extends over 16 amino acids.

The V gene is TRBV30, the J gene TRBJ1-5, with no clear D. Trimming removed 3 bases at V and 5 bases at J, with 8 bases between. Germline V lookup: CDR1 GTSNPN, CDR2 SVGIG (reference sequence). CDR3 length equals 12 residues. CDR3 coding DNA: TGTGCCTGGAGGGTAAAGGATCAGCCCCAGCATTTT. Translating gives CAWRVKDQPQHF. Supplemented by reference TRBV30 and TRBJ1-5, the full variable domain reads SQTIHQWPATLVQPVGSPLSLECTVEGTSNPNLYWYRQAAGRGLQLLFYSVGIGQISSEVPQNLSASRPQDRQFILSSKKLLLSDSGFYLCAWRVKDQPQHFGDGTRLSIL.

The chain recombines TRBV7-2 with TRBJ2-3, with TRBD2 matching over 11 bases. V lost 2 bases to trimming and J lost 8 bases; unmatched junction nucleotides: 15. There are 18 residues in the CDR3. Per germline, CDR1 SGHTA and CDR2 FQGNSA. CDR3 nucleotides: TGTGCCAGCAGCTTATTACTGGCTAGCGGGGGGACGATAGGTACGCAGTATTTT. It translates to CASSLLLASGGTIGTQYF. Full variable domain (remainder filled in from reference TRBV7-2 and TRBJ2-3): GAGVSQSPSNKVTEKGKDVELRCDPISGHTALYWYRQSLGQGLEFLIYFQGNSAPDKSGLPSDRFSAERTGGSVSTLTIQRTQQEDSAVYLCASSLLLASGGTIGTQYFGPGTRLTVL.

The rearrangement uses TRBV6-1 and TRBJ2-3; no reliable D call. The CDR3 runs to 12 residues. Trimming left V 6 bases short and J 5 bases short, with 9 bases between. In germline, CDR1 is MNHNS, CDR2 SASEGT. The CDR3, as DNA: TGTGCCAGCAGCCCGGTAGGAGATACGCAGTATTTT. Its protein is CASSPVGDTQYF.

V usage is TRBV5-6 and J usage is TRBJ1-4, with D unresolved. Trimming shortened V by 0 bases and J by 5 bases, and 8 bases separated the two germline ends. Per the germline V gene, CDR1 is SGHDT and CDR2 is YYEEEE. The CDR3 runs 14 residues. For the CDR3, the DNA is TGTGCCAGCAGCTTGGGTTATCTGAATGAAAAACTGTTTTTT. Amino acid sequence: CASSLGYLNEKLFF.